The 13 T cell receptor beta chains given below trace back to one sample, sequenced in a study of siplizumab effects on memory and regulatory T cells. Repertoires were generated with immunoSEQ multiplex PCR, while TCRdb's copy carries only in-frame clones and drops some. The repertoire has more than 85,000 clones, 85% to 90% of them found once; the top ten carry 15%. What was sequenced was CD4+ T cells sorted from blood. The receptors here all came from a human donor in good health.

This chain uses TRBV7-3 with TRBJ1-2; TRBD1 is a possible D gene (5 bases). CDR1 and CDR2 from the germline V gene are SGHTA and FQGTGA. Between the trimmed V and J ends, which lost 0 bases and 5 bases, there was a span of 7 bases. The CDR3 runs 13 residues. CDR3 amino acids: CASSLTAGYGYTF. Written as DNA, the CDR3 is TGTGCCAGCAGCTTAACGGCAGGGTATGGCTACACCTTC. The entire variable domain, with the rest obtained from reference TRBV7-3 and TRBJ1-2, is as follows: GAGVSQTPSNKVTEKGKYVELRCDPISGHTALYWYRQSLGQGPEFLIYFQGTGAADDSGLPNDRFFAVRPEGSVSTLKIQRTERGDSAVYLCASSLTAGYGYTFGSGTRLTVV.

The chain employs TRBV5-1 and TRBJ2-1; D remains unclear. Trimming removed 1 base at V and 9 bases at J, with 11 bases between. Germline V lookup: CDR1 SGHRS, CDR2 YFSETQ. The CDR3 is 13 amino acids. This chain's CDR3 is CASSLLQESEQFF. For the CDR3, the DNA is TGCGCCAGCAGCTTGCTGCAGGAGAGTGAGCAGTTCTTC.

The V gene is TRBV2, the J gene TRBJ2-3, with 10 bases aligning to TRBD2. J gave up 0 bases and V 6 bases, and 3 bases lay outside the gene matches. The CDR3 is made up of 15 amino acids. Germline loops: CDR1 SNHLY, CDR2 FYNNEI. The CDR3 DNA follows: TGTGCCAGCAGGGGGACTAGCGCGAGCACAGATACGCAGTATTTT. Amino acids: CASRGTSASTDTQYF. Full variable domain (remainder filled in from reference TRBV2 and TRBJ2-3): EPEVTQTPSHQVTQMGQEVILRCVPISNHLYFYWYRQILGQKVEFLVSFYNNEISEKSEIFDDQFSVERPDGSNFTLKIRSTKLEDSAMYFCASRGTSASTDTQYFGPGTRLTVL.

The chain combines TRBV30 with TRBJ1-1; D is perhaps TRBD1 (5 bases). The length of the CDR3 is 12 residues. V was shortened by 2 bases and J by 14 bases, with 18 bases between the two germline ends. Looked up from germline, CDR1 is GTSNPN and CDR2 is SVGIG (reference sequence). For the CDR3, the DNA is TGTGCCTGGAGTCCCTCTTGGGACGAGGGGTTCTTT. Protein: CAWSPSWDEGFF.

The genes are TRBV15 and TRBJ1-5; D ambiguous. CDR3 length equals 14 residues. In germline, CDR1 is LNHNV, CDR2 YYDKDF (reference sequence). The germline V and J ends were trimmed by 0 bases and 9 bases, with 12 bases remaining between them. The CDR3 DNA sequence: TGTGCCACCAGCAGAGATGGCCTTTTGAGGCCCCAGCATTTT. Its translation: CATSRDGLLRPQHF.

The gene calls are TRBV23-1 and TRBJ1-2, with TRBD1 matching 10 bases. TRBV23-1 is sorted into the ORF group, with uncertain function. The V gene end was trimmed by 2 bases and the J gene end by 2 bases; junction bases not matched to a gene: 8. CDR3 length: 17 residues. Here the CDR3 reads CASSQPGTGAMNYGYTF. The CDR3 DNA is TGCGCCAGCAGTCAACCCGGGACAGGGGCAATGAACTATGGCTACACCTTC.

The V call is TRBV6-5, the J call TRBJ1-5; D gene unclear. V gave up 5 bases and J gave up 9 bases, with 20 bases separating them. CDR1 is MNHEY and CDR2 is SVGAGI in the germline V gene. The CDR3 runs 15 residues. CDR3 protein: CASSTTQSRLRPQHF. In DNA, the CDR3 is TGTGCCAGCAGTACCACCCAAAGCCGTCTTAGGCCCCAGCATTTT.

The chain is built from TRBV7-9 and TRBJ1-1, with D possibly matching TRBD1 (5 bases). The CDR3 has 15 residues. V shed 2 bases and J shed 0 bases, with 10 bases lying between them. Germline V gene sequence: CDR1 SEHNR, CDR2 FQNEAQ (reference sequence). CDR3 amino acids: CASSLQDTLNTEAFF. In DNA, the CDR3 is TGTGCCAGCAGCTTACAGGACACGTTGAACACTGAAGCTTTCTTT.

The chain's CDR3 is CASSSLYLDSIEQFF. The CDR3 bases are TGTGCCAGCAGCTCCCTTTACCTGGACAGCATTGAGCAGTTCTTC. The J gene is TRBJ2-1, the V gene TRBV7-9, with TRBD1 as a possible D gene (6 bases). V gave up 4 bases and J gave up 9 bases, with 19 bases separating them. CDR1 SEHNR and CDR2 FQNEAQ come from the germline V gene (reference sequence). The CDR3 totals 15 residues.

The genes are TRBV7-3 and TRBJ2-1; the match to TRBD2 covers 9 bases. The J segment lost 7 bases and the V segment lost 6 bases, leaving 10 bases of the junction unmatched. Germline assignment: CDR1 SGHTA and CDR2 FQGTGA. This CDR3 comprises 15 residues. CDR3 amino acids: CASRSIAGDLNEQFF. The CDR3 DNA sequence: TGTGCCAGCAGATCAATAGCGGGAGATTTAAATGAGCAGTTCTTC.

The chain employs TRBV28 and TRBJ2-7, with TRBD2 as a possible D gene (6 bases). The CDR3 loop spans 14 amino acids. V was cut by 3 bases and J by 0 bases, with 9 bases left in between. Germline CDR1 reads MDHEN; CDR2 reads SYDVKM. CDR3 sequence reads: CASSLAGSSYEQYF. The DNA of the CDR3 is TGTGCCAGCAGTTTGGCGGGGTCCTCCTACGAGCAGTACTTC. Variable domain in full (rest from reference TRBV28 and TRBJ2-7): DVKVTQSSRYLVKRTGEKVFLECVQDMDHENMFWYRQDPGLGLRLIYFSYDVKMKEKGDIPEGYSVSREKKERFSLILESASTNQTSMYLCASSLAGSSYEQYFGPGTRLTVT.

In DNA, the CDR3 is TGTGCCTGGAGCCCCGGCCGCCTCTCTGGAAACACCATATATTTT. Residues: CAWSPGRLSGNTIYF. The chain couples TRBV30 to TRBJ1-3; D gene uncertain. Trimming shortened V by 3 bases and J by 0 bases, and 12 bases separated the two germline ends. CDR1 is GTSNPN, CDR2 SVGIG, per germline (reference sequence). The length of the CDR3 is 15 residues.

The rearrangement joins TRBV7-2 to TRBJ2-4; D not certain. This CDR3 contains 14 residues. V was trimmed by 7 bases and J by 6 bases, leaving 16 bases between them. CDR1 is SGHTA, CDR2 FQGNSA, per germline. Here the CDR3 reads CASKTYSLGNIQYF. The CDR3 DNA is TGTGCCAGCAAAACCTACTCCCTGGGAAACATTCAGTACTTC.